The T cell receptor beta chain under discussion was sequenced for a study of neoadjuvant anti-PD-1 for oral cavity cancer. Details on this clone: Its matching antigen is unknown.

Germline V CDR1 and CDR2: SQVTM, ANQGSEA. V was pared by 6 bases and J by 0 bases, with 11 bases between. CDR3 length: 13 amino acids. PBMC libraries mostly used around 510 ng of input genomic DNA, with six replicates per sample. Clones were sequenced by immunoSEQ multiplex PCR, and TCRdb holds only the in-frame ones, with some missing. The data contain roughly 60,000 clones, approximately 80% of them singletons. Study-level points and caveats: Non-responders to neoadjuvant nivolumab had significantly more clonal PBMC T cells than responders.

The chain joins TRBV29-1 to TRBJ1-2; D is uncertain. The sequencing used PBMCs, collected before nivolumab (anti-PD-1) treatment. The clonotype originates from a person aged 35-79 years with oral cavity squamous cell carcinoma. Here the CDR3 reads CSVPLTSNYGYTF. The CDR3 nucleotides are TGCAGCGTCCCACTCACGTCTAACTATGGCTACACCTTC.